The 30 T cell receptor beta chains below all came from one sample that was sequenced in a study of T-cell reconstitution after alpha-beta-depleted transplantation in children. This sample's TCRbeta library carried unique molecular identifier barcodes. Each CDR3 protein gets one entry after TCRdb re-called the PCR reads with MiXCR. The repertoire includes approximately 88,000 distinct CDR3 sequences, 9.5% to 15% of them detected once, and roughly 13% sits in the top ten. The source material was PBMCs from the stem cell graft donor, sampled from the stem cell graft. Receptor source: a human donor who donated a stem cell graft to a child with inherited bone marrow failure.

This clonotype was found once. The chain joins TRBV4-3 to TRBJ1-2, with a tentative D call TRBD1 (5 bases). V lost 1 base and J 3 bases, leaving 18 bases between the germline ends. Germline V CDR1 and CDR2: LGHNA, YSLEER. The CDR3 spans 17 residues. CDR3 nucleotides: TGCGCCAGCAGCCAAGTATCCCCAGGGATGGGAGACTATGGCTACACCTTC. It encodes CASSQVSPGMGDYGYTF.

At least ten counts were recorded for this clonotype. The chain recombines TRBV12-3 or TRBV12-4 with TRBJ1-5, with 8 bases matching TRBD1. The CDR3 totals 17 residues. Unmatched junction bases numbered 7, after V lost 2 bases and J lost 1 base. This chain's CDR3 is CASSLLTGGTSNQPQHF. The DNA of the CDR3 is TGTGCCAGCAGTTTACTAACAGGGGGGACCAGCAATCAGCCCCAGCATTTT.

In its sample, this clonotype was seen many times. The rearrangement uses TRBV10-3 and TRBJ2-2, with TRBD1 as a possible D gene (6 bases). The CDR3 sequence is 16 residues long. Germline lookup yields CDR1 ENHRY and CDR2 SYGVKD. V lost 7 bases and J lost 0, with 15 bases in between. This chain's CDR3 is CAITAQGPPNTGELFF. The CDR3 nucleotides are TGTGCCATCACTGCACAGGGACCCCCGAACACCGGGGAGCTGTTTTTT.

The genes are TRBV3-1 and TRBJ1-1; D perhaps matches TRBD1 (5 bases). Germline V gene sequence: CDR1 LGHDT, CDR2 YNNKEL (reference sequence). This CDR3 is built from 14 residues. V was clipped by 6 bases and J by 5 bases, with 16 bases between them. CDR3 in amino acids: CASRRIGGETEAFF. The CDR3 nucleotides are TGTGCCAGCAGACGAATCGGAGGGGAAACTGAAGCTTTCTTT.

To note about this clonotype: Being one base from a much bigger clone, this may be a read error. This chain's CDR3 is CSARDHDHYGYTF. The CDR3 DNA reads TGCAGTGCTAGAGATCACGACCACTATGGCTACACCTTC. This chain links TRBV20-1 with TRBJ1-2; D gene ambiguous. V was pared by 0 bases and J by 3 bases, with 8 bases between. This CDR3 is built from 13 residues. Germline-derived CDR1 and CDR2 are DFQATT and SNEGSKA (reference sequence).

The table lists this clonotype with a few counts. The chain carries TRBV20-1 and TRBJ2-1, with D possibly being TRBD1 or TRBD2 (7 bases each). The CDR3 is 14 residues long. Germline-derived CDR1 and CDR2 are DFQATT and SNEGSKA (reference sequence). V lost 2 bases to trimming and J lost 9 bases, with 17 bases between them. The CDR3 DNA reads as TGCAGTGCTAGACCTCCCGTCAGGGGGGGTGAGCAGTTCTTC. Protein product: CSARPPVRGGEQFF.

This clonotype appeared many times. Here the CDR3 reads CASSLATDTQYF. The CDR3 bases are TGTGCCAGCAGCTTAGCCACAGATACGCAGTATTTT. V and J are TRBV7-2 and TRBJ2-3; the D is unclear. Trimming left V 0 bases short and J 2 bases short, with 0 bases between. Germline lookup yields CDR1 SGHTA and CDR2 FQGNSA. The CDR3 is 12 residues long. The full variable domain, rest sourced from reference TRBV7-2 and TRBJ2-3, is GAGVSQSPSNKVTEKGKDVELRCDPISGHTALYWYRQSLGQGLEFLIYFQGNSAPDKSGLPSDRFSAERTGGSVSTLTIQRTQQEDSAVYLCASSLATDTQYFGPGTRLTVL.

This clonotype was detected many times. The chain uses TRBV6-2 or TRBV6-3 and TRBJ2-1; maybe TRBD2 (7 bases). This CDR3 comprises 13 residues. Trimming took off 5 bases at V and 15 bases at J, with 20 bases between the two ends. Germline values: CDR1 MNHEY, CDR2 SVGEGT. CDR3 nucleotide sequence: TGTGCCAGCAGTAACCTACGGGGGGCGCATCCGTTCTTC. It codes for CASSNLRGAHPFF.

This clonotype was seen more than once but under ten times. The chain uses TRBV7-2 and TRBJ2-2; 8 bases match TRBD1. There are 17 residues in the CDR3. From germline, CDR1 is SGHTA and CDR2 FQGNSA. The junction had 8 bases not matched to a gene; V was cut back by 5 bases and J by 0 bases. CDR3 residues: CASSQTTRGPNTGELFF. DNA for the CDR3: TGTGCCAGCAGCCAAACAACCAGGGGGCCGAACACCGGGGAGCTGTTTTTT.

Ten or more counts support this clonotype. The chain couples TRBV4-3 to TRBJ1-6, with D hard to call. The germline V gene has CDR1 LGHNA and CDR2 YSLEER. Between the trimmed V and J ends, which lost 1 base and 7 bases, there was a span of 5 bases. The CDR3 has 13 amino acids. The CDR3 is CASSQVANSPLHF. DNA of the CDR3: TGCGCCAGCAGCCAAGTCGCAAATTCACCCCTCCACTTT.

This clonotype was detected many times. The CDR3 bases are TGTGCCAGCAGTTGGGGGCTCGGGAACTATGGCTACACCTTC. Its translation: CASSWGLGNYGYTF. The chain carries TRBV27 and TRBJ1-2, with TRBD1 as a possible D gene (6 bases). CDR1 and CDR2 (germline): MNHEY, SMNVEV (reference sequence). CDR3 length: 14 amino acids. Deletions cut 4 bases from V and 2 bases from J, with 11 bases between.

Many counts were recorded for this clonotype. The rearrangement joins TRBV7-2 to TRBJ1-1; D perhaps matches TRBD1 (6 bases). In germline, CDR1 is SGHTA, CDR2 FQGNSA. Trimming cost V 6 bases and J 5 bases, with 13 bases left between them. The CDR3 extends over 13 amino acids. The CDR3 DNA sequence: TGTGCCAGCAGTCGGGACACGGGGACTGAAGCTTTCTTT. It translates to CASSRDTGTEAFF.

The chain joins TRBV7-8 to TRBJ2-1, with TRBD2 identical over 11 bases. Per the germline V gene, CDR1 is SGHVS and CDR2 is FQNEAQ. With V trimmed by 4 bases and J by 4 bases, 3 bases remained unmatched. CDR3 size: 15 residues. CDR3 nucleotides: TGTGCCAGCAGCTCCGGGACTAGCGGATACAATGAGCAGTTCTTC. Translation gives CASSSGTSGYNEQFF.

There are many counts of this clonotype. V is TRBV27 and J is TRBJ1-2; maybe TRBD1 (6 bases). CDR1 is MNHEY and CDR2 is SMNVEV in the germline V gene (reference sequence). The CDR3 runs 13 residues. V lost 3 bases, J lost 8 bases, and 13 bases lay in between. This chain's CDR3 is CASSFLGASGYTF. The CDR3 bases are TGTGCCAGCAGTTTTCTGGGGGCGTCCGGCTACACCTTC.

This clonotype was seen repeatedly, ten times or more. The CDR3 loop reads CASKVRMNTEAFF. In DNA form, the CDR3 reads TGTGCCAGCAAGGTTCGCATGAACACTGAAGCTTTCTTT. V is TRBV27 and J is TRBJ1-1, with no clear D. Germline assignment: CDR1 MNHEY and CDR2 SMNVEV (reference sequence). There are 13 residues in the CDR3. V lost 7 bases, J lost 0 bases, and 9 bases lay in between.

There are many counts of this clonotype. The chain is built from TRBV2 and TRBJ2-7, with D perhaps TRBD2 (6 bases). Germline CDR1 SNHLY, CDR2 FYNNEI. V was cut by 6 bases and J by 0 bases, with 15 bases left in between. This CDR3 is 15 amino acids long. CDR3 DNA: TGTGCCAGCAGGACCGGGGGTGGATTCTCCTACGAGCAGTACTTC. Encoded protein: CASRTGGGFSYEQYF.

This sequence joins TRBV7-2 and TRBJ2-7; a possible D gene is TRBD1 (5 bases). There are 13 residues in the CDR3. Trimming removed 4 bases from V and 5 bases from J, with 12 bases in between. Germline V gene sequence: CDR1 SGHTA, CDR2 FQGNSA. As DNA, the CDR3 is TGTGCCAGCAGCTGGTGGGGCCCTGACGAGCAGTACTTC. Protein: CASSWWGPDEQYF.

The V gene is TRBV12-3 or TRBV12-4, the J gene TRBJ2-5, with 10 bases matching TRBD1. V was clipped by 5 bases and J by 3 bases; unmatched bases: 6. This CDR3 contains 15 residues. The CDR3 sequence: CASSATGTGEETQYF. The CDR3, as DNA: TGTGCCAGCAGTGCCACCGGGACAGGGGAAGAGACCCAGTACTTC.

This clonotype was seen a few times. This rearrangement joins TRBV29-1 to TRBJ2-2, with TRBD1 identical over 9 bases. V lost 3 bases, J lost 6 bases, and 2 bases stayed unmatched. Germline V gives CDR1 SQVTM, CDR2 ANQGSEA. This CDR3 has 13 residues. The CDR3 is CSVDGQGSGELFF. CDR3 nucleotides: TGCAGCGTTGATGGACAGGGGTCCGGGGAGCTGTTTTTT.

This clonotype was seen many times. V gene TRBV7-2 combines with J gene TRBJ1-5; 7 bases map to TRBD1. With 5 bases clipped from V and 0 bases from J, the junction kept 7 bases outside the gene matches. The CDR3 is 16 residues long. Germline CDR1 reads SGHTA; CDR2 reads FQGNSA. The CDR3 region is CASSPGTAYSNQPQHF. DNA of the CDR3: TGTGCCAGCAGCCCAGGGACAGCATATAGCAATCAGCCCCAGCATTTT. The whole variable domain, remainder taken from reference TRBV7-2 and TRBJ1-5, is GAGVSQSPSNKVTEKGKDVELRCDPISGHTALYWYRQSLGQGLEFLIYFQGNSAPDKSGLPSDRFSAERTGGSVSTLTIQRTQQEDSAVYLCASSPGTAYSNQPQHFGDGTRLSIL.

This clonotype was seen many times. The chain uses TRBV24-1 and TRBJ2-3; TRBD2 agrees at 10 bases. The CDR3 is made up of 16 amino acids. Germline CDR1 is KGHDR and CDR2 is SFDVKD. Trimming took 6 bases from V and 0 from J; bases not matched to a gene: 5. DNA of the CDR3: TGTGCCACCAGTCAACTAGCGGGAATCAGCACAGATACGCAGTATTTT. As protein: CATSQLAGISTDTQYF.

Many counts were recorded for this clonotype. The CDR3 reads CASSARTRINSSYEQYF. CDR3 nucleotides: TGCGCCAGCAGCGCCCGGACTAGAATAAATAGCTCCTACGAGCAGTACTTC. This chain joins TRBV5-1 and TRBJ2-7, with 7 bases lining up with TRBD2. The ends lost 4 bases at V and 0 bases at J; junction bases unmatched: 13. The CDR3 is 17 amino acids. Germline V gene lookup returns CDR1 SGHRS and CDR2 YFSETQ.

This clonotype was picked up many times. V and J are TRBV6-5 and TRBJ1-1, with 8 bases lining up with TRBD1. Trimming took 6 bases from V and 4 from J; bases not matched to a gene: 10. This CDR3 is built from 15 residues. The germline CDR1 and CDR2 sequences are MNHEY and SVGAGI. The CDR3 loop is CASRSTGGVGTEAFF. CDR3 sequence (DNA): TGTGCCAGCAGATCAACAGGGGGGGTGGGCACTGAAGCTTTCTTT.

This clonotype was seen many times. The CDR3 DNA is TGCAGCGTTGAAGCAATATCAGGGGGGGAGCTGTTTTTT. Amino acid sequence: CSVEAISGGELFF. The rearrangement uses TRBV29-1 and TRBJ2-2, with a possible D match to TRBD1 (5 bases). V was clipped by 1 base and J by 8 bases, with 11 bases between them. Germline CDR1 reads SQVTM; CDR2 reads ANQGSEA. The CDR3 length is 13 residues.

This clonotype was counted at least ten times. The chain couples TRBV29-1 to TRBJ1-2; 8 bases line up with TRBD1. CDR1 is SQVTM, CDR2 ANQGSEA, per germline. J lost 4 bases, V lost 8 bases, and 12 bases had no gene match. The CDR3 runs 14 residues. The CDR3 DNA is TGCAGCTTCACTCCGACAGGGGACGGCTATGGCTACACCTTC. Translation: CSFTPTGDGYGYTF.

This clonotype was counted only a few times. The chain uses TRBV5-1 and TRBJ1-4, with 8 bases that match TRBD1. Trimming took 4 bases from V and 7 from J; bases not matched to a gene: 6. The CDR3 runs to 14 residues. Germline values: CDR1 SGHRS, CDR2 YFSETQ. In nucleotides, the CDR3 is TGCGCCAGCAGCCTGGACAGGGAGGGTGAAAAACTGTTTTTT. It is translated as CASSLDREGEKLFF.

The V gene is TRBV7-9, the J gene TRBJ1-4; 8 nucleotides match TRBD1. Germline CDR1 reads SEHNR; CDR2 reads FQNEAQ (reference sequence). The CDR3 runs 15 residues. V lost 5 bases to trimming and J lost 7 bases; unmatched junction nucleotides: 9. DNA of the CDR3: TGTGCCAGCAGCCCGGGGGCAGGGGGCAGTGAAAAACTGTTTTTT. Its protein product is CASSPGAGGSEKLFF.

This clonotype was counted at least ten times. This chain uses TRBV5-1 with TRBJ2-7; D may be TRBD2 (5 bases). Looked up from germline, CDR1 is SGHRS and CDR2 is YFSETQ. This CDR3 has 14 amino acids. V was trimmed by 0 bases and J by 7 bases, leaving 14 bases between them. The CDR3 is CASSLDAGPGEQYF. Written as DNA, the CDR3 is TGCGCCAGCAGCTTGGACGCGGGCCCCGGGGAGCAGTACTTC.

Many counts were recorded for this clonotype. The rearrangement links TRBV7-9 to TRBJ1-4; no clear D. The germline V gene has CDR1 SEHNR and CDR2 FQNEAQ (reference sequence). The CDR3 length is 15 residues. V gave up 3 bases and J gave up 0 bases, with 8 bases separating them. Here the CDR3 DNA reads TGTGCCAGCAGCTTCACACAGTCAACTAATGAAAAACTGTTTTTT. This gives the protein CASSFTQSTNEKLFF.

This clonotype was counted ten times or more. This chain joins TRBV7-2 and TRBJ2-7; D perhaps matches TRBD2 (5 bases). The CDR3 totals 12 residues. CDR1 SGHTA and CDR2 FQGNSA come from the germline V gene. The ends were cut back, 1 base at V and 12 bases at J, with 13 bases in the middle. CDR3 sequence: CASSLVGVSLYF. As DNA, the CDR3 is TGTGCCAGCAGCTTAGTCGGGGTTTCTCTGTACTTC.